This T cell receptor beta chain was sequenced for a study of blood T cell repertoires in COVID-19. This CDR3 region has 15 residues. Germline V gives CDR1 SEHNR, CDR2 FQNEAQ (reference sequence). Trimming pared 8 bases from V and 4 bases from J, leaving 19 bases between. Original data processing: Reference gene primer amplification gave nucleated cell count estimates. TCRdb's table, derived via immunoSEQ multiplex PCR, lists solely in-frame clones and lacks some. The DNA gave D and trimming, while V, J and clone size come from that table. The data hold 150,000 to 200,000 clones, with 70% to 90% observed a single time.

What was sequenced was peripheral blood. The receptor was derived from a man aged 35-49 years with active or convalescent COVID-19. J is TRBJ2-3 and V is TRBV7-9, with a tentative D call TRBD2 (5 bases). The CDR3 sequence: CASLEGASQADTQYF. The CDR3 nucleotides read TGTGCCAGCTTAGAGGGAGCCTCCCAAGCAGATACGCAGTATTTT.